The T cell receptor beta chain under discussion was sequenced for a study of blood T cell repertoires in COVID-19. About the research overall: Sites across the United States, Italy and Spain contributed samples from acute and convalescent COVID-19. From T cells, B-cell-depleted T cells, or PBMCs came the material, which was cDNA or gDNA.

Germline values: CDR1 SGHVS, CDR2 FQNEAQ. The CDR3 runs to 15 residues. V lost 0 bases, J lost 0 bases, and 6 bases lay in between. In the study's own analysis: Estimation of nucleated cell counts relied on the amplification of reference gene primers. Here immunoSEQ multiplex PCR was the method, and the copy in TCRdb shows in-frame clones only, minus some. V and J calls and clone size are those listed in that table; D and trimming were worked out from the DNA. The top ten clones hold 6% to 6.5% of a sample with over 90,000 clones, roughly 87% of them seen once. Sequencing used peripheral blood. The TCR comes from a human donor in a cohort sampled during active COVID-19. The chain has TRBV7-8 and TRBJ1-5; D is undetermined. CDR3 coding DNA: TGTGCCAGCAGCTTAGCGTCCTATAGCAATCAGCCCCAGCATTTT. Translating it yields CASSLASYSNQPQHF.